This T cell receptor beta chain stems from a study of molecular identifiers for immune sequencing clone quantification. About the study: For replicates, RNA isolated from roughly 21,000 or 96,000 naive CD8 cells was divided into five portions, of which four were sequenced.

Points from the study as a whole: Shared barcodes on identical TCR molecules could underestimate the sizes of highly expanded clones.

As regards this clonotype: Its antigen is still unknown.

For bulk TCR libraries, previously described methods and listed TCR primers were used. TCRdb ran MiXCR on the PCR reads and lists one entry per CDR3 protein. The table records about 320,000 distinct CDR3 sequences, under 25% of them present only once. Sequences were obtained from naive CD8+ T cells from blood, with Jurkat cell RNA spiked in. The subset: FACS-sorted CD8+CD4-CCR7+CD45RA+ naive T cells. This TCR came from a human donor in good health. Some libraries in this study had Jurkat cell RNA spiked in.

The CDR3 spells CASDSRLTCEQYF. Here the CDR3 DNA reads TGTGCCTCCGACAGTCGACTTACCTGCGAGCAGTACTTC. This chain uses TRBV30 with TRBJ2-7; TRBD1 is a possible D gene (5 bases). In germline, CDR1 is GTSNPN, CDR2 SVGIG (reference sequence). This CDR3 has 13 residues. With 7 bases removed from V and 6 bases from J, the gap between germline ends came to 19 bases.